The clone carrying this T cell receptor (beta chain) was found a few times. Its antigen remains unidentified. These data come from a study of vaccination effects on CD4 cells after COVID-19. Findings and limits, study-wide: The authors studied few convalescent patients and collected no early post-infection timepoints. The study found marked clonal contraction of infection- and vaccine-induced clones late after vaccination.

In germline, CDR1 is SEHNR, CDR2 FQNEAQ (reference sequence). The ends were cut back, 3 bases at V and 4 bases at J, with 10 bases in the middle. This CDR3 spans 13 amino acids. Here immunoSEQ multiplex PCR was the method, and the copy in TCRdb shows in-frame clones only, minus some. The profile shows tens of thousands of clones, about 70% of them singletons. A 10-day culture period preceded the isolation of CD4+ T cells. The source is a human donor who received a COVID-19 vaccine. The sample was CD4+ T cells from PBMCs cultured without peptide, taken before COVID-19 vaccination. This chain connects TRBV7-9 to TRBJ2-7, with TRBD2 as a possible D gene (6 bases). The CDR3 bases are TGTGCCAGCAGCTTGTCCGGGGGTTACGAGCAGTACTTC. Protein: CASSLSGGYEQYF.